The following is a T cell receptor (beta chain) sequence with its context. Clones were read by immunoSEQ multiplex PCR, and TCRdb kept only the in-frame ones, dropping some. The sample lists some 95,000 clones, around 86% occurring once. This sample was included in a study of identifying expanded T cells in peripheral blood. Between the trimmed V and J ends, which lost 7 bases and 0 bases, there was a span of 7 bases. This CDR3 region has 13 residues. Looked up from germline, CDR1 is LNHDA and CDR2 is SQIVND (reference sequence). The rearrangement uses TRBV19 and TRBJ1-3; D is undetermined. This TCR was recovered from a person between 18 and 69 years old in good health. The sequenced sample consisted of blood. The CDR3 nucleotides read TGTGCCAGTAATTTTTACTCTGGAAACACCATATATTTT. Its translation is CASNFYSGNTIYF.